The following is a TCR beta chain sequence with its context. The antigen is undetermined. The 120-subject validation cohort, separate from the approximately 670-subject first cohort, included the donors. The data stem from a study of cytomegalovirus exposure and HLA in healthy donors. Study-wide results and caveats: Testing in vitro showed a few CMV-associated chains specific for CMV antigens. Later, an analysis found that TCR clusters from the first cohort tended to co-occur in the roughly 110 validation repertoires. Cytomegalovirus-associated TCR beta chains were listed, numbering 150 to 200.

TCRdb keeps only in-frame clones here, not all; method: immunoSEQ multiplex PCR. This sample carries about 190,000 clones, approximately 84% of them seen once, and the ten largest clones take under 7.5%. The CDR3 has 15 amino acids. Looked up from germline, CDR1 is SGHTA and CDR2 is FQGNSA. Germline trimming cut 4 bases from V and 5 bases from J; bases unmatched to any gene: 9. The chain uses TRBV7-2 and TRBJ1-1, with 8 bases fitting TRBD1. What was sequenced was PBMCs. The sequence was collected from a man aged 18 to 29 in good health and CMV-seropositive. The CDR3 sequence is CASSSPTGGGTEAFF. In nucleotides, the CDR3 is TGTGCCAGCAGCTCCCCCACAGGGGGGGGGACTGAAGCTTTCTTT.